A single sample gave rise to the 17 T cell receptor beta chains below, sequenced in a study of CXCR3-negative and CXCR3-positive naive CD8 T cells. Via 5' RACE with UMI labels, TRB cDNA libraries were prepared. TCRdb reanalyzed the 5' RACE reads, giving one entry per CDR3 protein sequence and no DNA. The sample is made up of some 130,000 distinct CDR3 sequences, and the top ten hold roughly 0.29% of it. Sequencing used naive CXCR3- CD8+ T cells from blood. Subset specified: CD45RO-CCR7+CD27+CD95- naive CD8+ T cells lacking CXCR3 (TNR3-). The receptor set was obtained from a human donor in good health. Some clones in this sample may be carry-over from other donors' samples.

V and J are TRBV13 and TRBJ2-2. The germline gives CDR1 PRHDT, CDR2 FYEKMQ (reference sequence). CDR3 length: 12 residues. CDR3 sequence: CASSSETGELFF.

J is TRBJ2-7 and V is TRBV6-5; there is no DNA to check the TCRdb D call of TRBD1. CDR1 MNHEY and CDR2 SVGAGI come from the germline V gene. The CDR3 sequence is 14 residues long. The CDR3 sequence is CASRTGTGGLEQYF.

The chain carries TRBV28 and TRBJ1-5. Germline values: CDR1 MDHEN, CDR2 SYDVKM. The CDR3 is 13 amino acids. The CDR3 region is CASSFPDGQPQHF.

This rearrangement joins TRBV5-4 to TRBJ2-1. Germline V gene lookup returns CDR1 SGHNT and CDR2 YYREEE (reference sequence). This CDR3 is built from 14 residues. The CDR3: CASSLYGSYNGQFF.

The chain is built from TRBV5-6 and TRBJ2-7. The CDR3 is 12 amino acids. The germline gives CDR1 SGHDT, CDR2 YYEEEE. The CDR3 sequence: CASSWQTYEQYF.

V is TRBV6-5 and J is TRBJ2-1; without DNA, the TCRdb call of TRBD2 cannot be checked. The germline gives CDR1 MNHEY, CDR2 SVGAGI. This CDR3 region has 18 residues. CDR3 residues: CASSYSYSAGSSYNEQFF.

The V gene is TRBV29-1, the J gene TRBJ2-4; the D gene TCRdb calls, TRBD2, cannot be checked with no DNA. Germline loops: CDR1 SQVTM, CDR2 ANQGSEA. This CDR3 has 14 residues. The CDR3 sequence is CSVVSGGAKNIQYF.

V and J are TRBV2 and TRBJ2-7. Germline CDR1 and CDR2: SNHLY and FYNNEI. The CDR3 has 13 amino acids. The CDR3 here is CASSEAGYYEQYF.

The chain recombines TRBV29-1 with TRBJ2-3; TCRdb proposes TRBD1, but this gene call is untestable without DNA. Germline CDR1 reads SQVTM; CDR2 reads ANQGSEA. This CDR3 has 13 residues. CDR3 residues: CSVQGGFGDTQYF.

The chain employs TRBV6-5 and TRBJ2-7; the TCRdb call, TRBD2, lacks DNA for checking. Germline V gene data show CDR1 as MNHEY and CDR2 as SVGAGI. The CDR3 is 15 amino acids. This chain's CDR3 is CASSYASGRSYEQYF.

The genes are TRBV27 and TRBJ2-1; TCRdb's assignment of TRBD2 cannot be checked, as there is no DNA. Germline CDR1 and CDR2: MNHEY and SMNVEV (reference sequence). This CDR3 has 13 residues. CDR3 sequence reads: CASSFGTSVEQFF.

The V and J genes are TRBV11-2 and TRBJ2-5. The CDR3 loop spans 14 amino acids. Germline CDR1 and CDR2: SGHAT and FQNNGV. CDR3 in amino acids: CASSLVLSQETQYF.

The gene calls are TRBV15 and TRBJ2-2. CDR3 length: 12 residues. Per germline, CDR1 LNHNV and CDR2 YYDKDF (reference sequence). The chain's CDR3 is CATSPLTGELFF.

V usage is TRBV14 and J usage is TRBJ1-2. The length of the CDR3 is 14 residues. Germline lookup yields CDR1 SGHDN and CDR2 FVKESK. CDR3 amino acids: CASSQGNYNYGYTF.

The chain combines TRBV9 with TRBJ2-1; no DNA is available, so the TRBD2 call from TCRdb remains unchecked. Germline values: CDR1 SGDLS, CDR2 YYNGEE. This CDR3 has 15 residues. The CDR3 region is CASSVESGGDNEQFF.

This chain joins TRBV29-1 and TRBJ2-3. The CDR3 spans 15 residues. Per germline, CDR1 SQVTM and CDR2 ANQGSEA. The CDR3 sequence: CSVDYRASATDTQYF.

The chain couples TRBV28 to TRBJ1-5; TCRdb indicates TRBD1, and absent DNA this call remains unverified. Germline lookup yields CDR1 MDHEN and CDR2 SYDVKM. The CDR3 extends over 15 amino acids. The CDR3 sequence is CASSFTGESNQPQHF.